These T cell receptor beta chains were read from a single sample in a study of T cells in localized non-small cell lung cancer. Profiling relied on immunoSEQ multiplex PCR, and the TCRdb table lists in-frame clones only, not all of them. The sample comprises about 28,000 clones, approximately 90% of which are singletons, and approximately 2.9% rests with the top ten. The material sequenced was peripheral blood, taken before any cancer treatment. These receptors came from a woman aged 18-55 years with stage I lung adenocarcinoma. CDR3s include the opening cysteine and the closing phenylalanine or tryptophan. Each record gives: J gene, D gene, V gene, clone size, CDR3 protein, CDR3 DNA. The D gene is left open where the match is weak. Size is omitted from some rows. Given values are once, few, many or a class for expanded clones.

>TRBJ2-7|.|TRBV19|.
CASSSRWTEQYF
TGTGCCAGTAGTAGCCGCTGGACCGAGCAGTACTTC
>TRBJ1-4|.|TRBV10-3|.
CAIGQGSDEKLFF
TGTGCCATCGGCCAGGGTTCTGATGAAAAACTGTTTTTT
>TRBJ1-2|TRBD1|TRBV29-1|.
CSVRTGTGRTNYGYTF
TGCAGCGTCCGAACCGGGACAGGAAGAACAAACTATGGCTACACCTTC
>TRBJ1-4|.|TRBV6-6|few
CASSLKGGPTNEKLFF
TGTGCCAGCAGTCTCAAGGGGGGACCAACTAATGAAAAACTGTTTTTT
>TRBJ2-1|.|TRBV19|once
CASSSSRGGRPRNEQFF
TGTGCCAGTAGTTCTTCCCGAGGGGGGAGGCCTCGGAATGAGCAGTTCTTC
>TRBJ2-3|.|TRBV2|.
CASRGSTDTQYF
TGTGCCAGCAGGGGAAGCACAGATACGCAGTATTTT
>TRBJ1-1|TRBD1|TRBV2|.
CASSSSQGSEAFF
TGTGCCAGCTCTTCATCACAGGGGAGTGAAGCTTTCTTT
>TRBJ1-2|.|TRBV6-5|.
CASSPTRGGGYGYTF
TGTGCCAGCAGCCCGACACGGGGGGGAGGGTATGGCTACACCTTC
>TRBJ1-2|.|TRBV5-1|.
CASSLGTPGSYGYTF
TGCGCCAGCAGCTTAGGGACGCCCGGGAGCTATGGCTACACCTTC
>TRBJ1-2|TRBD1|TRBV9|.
CASSVRTGSNYGYTF
TGTGCCAGCAGCGTCAGGACAGGGAGTAACTATGGCTACACCTTC
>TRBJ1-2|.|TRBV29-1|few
CSVEGVRGANYGYTF
TGCAGCGTTGAAGGTGTGCGGGGAGCTAACTATGGCTACACCTTC
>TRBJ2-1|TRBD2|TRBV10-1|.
CASSAGTSGLGEQFF
TGCGCCAGCAGTGCCGGGACTAGCGGACTCGGTGAGCAGTTCTTC
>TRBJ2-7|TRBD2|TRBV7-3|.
CASSLGLAGAEQYF
TGTGCCAGCAGCTTGGGACTAGCGGGAGCCGAGCAGTACTTC
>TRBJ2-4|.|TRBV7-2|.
CASSQDSVGAYF
TGTGCCAGCAGCCAGGATTCGGTGGGTGCGTACTTC
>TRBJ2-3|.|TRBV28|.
CASSPSSTLGDTQYF
TGTGCCAGCAGCCCCAGTTCCACCTTAGGAGATACGCAGTATTTT
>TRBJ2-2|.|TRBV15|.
CATSRDHRLQGYGELFF
TGTGCCACCAGCAGAGATCATAGACTCCAGGGTTATGGGGAGCTGTTTTTT
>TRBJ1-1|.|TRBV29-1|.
CSVEDRWGSDTEAFF
TGCAGCGTTGAAGATAGGTGGGGTTCGGACACTGAAGCTTTCTTT
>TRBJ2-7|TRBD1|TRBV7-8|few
CASSHDRGRRNF
TGTGCCAGCAGCCATGACAGGGGGCGAAGAAACTTC
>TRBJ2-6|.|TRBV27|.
CAAGGDRSSGANVLTF
TGTGCCGCGGGGGGGGACAGGTCCTCTGGGGCCAACGTCCTGACTTTC
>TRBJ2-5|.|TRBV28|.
CASSSSDFQETQYF
TGTGCCAGCAGTTCCTCGGATTTTCAAGAGACCCAGTACTTC
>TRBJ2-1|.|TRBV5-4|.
CASSLRGREYNEQFF
TGTGCCAGCAGCTTGAGGGGGCGGGAATACAATGAGCAGTTCTTC
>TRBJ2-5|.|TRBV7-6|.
CASSLVVRETQYF
TGTGCCAGCAGCTTAGTAGTTCGAGAGACCCAGTACTTC
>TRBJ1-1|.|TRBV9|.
CASSVAGMNTEAFF
TGTGCCAGCAGCGTAGCCGGGATGAACACTGAAGCTTTCTTT
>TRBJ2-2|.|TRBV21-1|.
CASSHGNTGELFF
TGTGCCAGCAGCCACGGGAACACCGGGGAGCTGTTTTTT
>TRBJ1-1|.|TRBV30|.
CAWSRAEEAFF
TGTGCCTGGAGTAGAGCAGAAGAAGCTTTCTTT
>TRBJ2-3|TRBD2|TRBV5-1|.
CASSPGLAGIADTQYF
TGCGCCAGCAGCCCCGGGCTAGCGGGAATAGCAGATACGCAGTATTTT
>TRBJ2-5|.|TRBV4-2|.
CASSQASGGIETQYF
TGTGCCAGCAGCCAAGCGAGCGGAGGCATAGAGACCCAGTACTTC
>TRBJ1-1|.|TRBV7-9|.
CASSLEFSSGGGTEAFF
TGTGCCAGCAGCTTAGAATTTAGCTCAGGAGGGGGCACTGAAGCTTTCTTT
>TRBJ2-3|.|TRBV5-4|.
CASSLPFTDTQYF
TGTGCCAGCAGCCTTCCTTTCACAGATACGCAGTATTTT
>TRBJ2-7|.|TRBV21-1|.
CASSSTGARVREQYF
TGTGCCAGCAGCAGTACAGGGGCGAGGGTTCGCGAGCAGTACTTC
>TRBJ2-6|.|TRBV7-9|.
CASSLYSGANVLTF
TGTGCCAGCAGTCTCTACTCTGGGGCCAACGTCCTGACTTTC
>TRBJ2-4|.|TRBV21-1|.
CASSKGEQPTSGRAAKNIQYF
TGTGCCAGCAGCAAAGGAGAACAGCCAACTAGCGGGAGGGCCGCCAAAAACATTCAGTACTTC
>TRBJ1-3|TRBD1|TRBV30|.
CASTDRVGNTIYF
TGTGCCTCTACCGACAGGGTCGGAAACACCATATATTTT
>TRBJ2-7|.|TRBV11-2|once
CASSLEGASYEQYF
TGTGCCAGCAGCTTAGAAGGGGCCAGCTACGAGCAGTACTTC
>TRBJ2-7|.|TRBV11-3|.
CASSPNYEQYF
TGTGCCAGCAGCCCAAATTACGAGCAGTACTTC
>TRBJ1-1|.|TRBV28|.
CASARDTEAFF
TGTGCCAGCGCAAGAGACACTGAAGCTTTCTTT
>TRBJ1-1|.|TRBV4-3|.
CASSQEGKVEAFF
TGCGCCAGCAGCCAAGAAGGTAAAGTCGAAGCTTTCTTT
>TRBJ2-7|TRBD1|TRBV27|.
CASSLTGDYEQYF
TGTGCCAGCAGTTTAACAGGGGACTACGAGCAGTACTTC
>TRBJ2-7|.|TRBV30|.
CAWSRQSYEQYF
TGTGCCTGGAGTAGGCAGTCCTACGAGCAGTACTTC
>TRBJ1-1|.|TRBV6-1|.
CATCSTVNTEAFF
TGTGCCACCTGCTCGACAGTGAACACCGAAGCTTTCTTT
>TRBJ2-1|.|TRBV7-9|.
CASSLPSNYNEQFF
TGTGCCAGCAGCTTACCCAGCAATTACAATGAGCAGTTCTTC
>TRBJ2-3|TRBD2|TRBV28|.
CASSFLAGTDTQYF
TGTGCCAGCAGTTTTCTAGCGGGGACAGATACGCAGTATTTT
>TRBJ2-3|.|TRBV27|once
CASSLEDGQTFTDTQYF
TGTGCCAGCAGTTTAGAAGATGGACAGACTTTCACAGATACGCAGTATTTT
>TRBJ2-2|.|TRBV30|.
CAWSGTALHTGELFF
TGTGCCTGGAGTGGAACAGCCCTGCACACCGGGGAGCTGTTTTTT
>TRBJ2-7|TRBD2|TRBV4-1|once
CASSQVVGLADYEQYF
TGCGCCAGCAGCCAAGTTGTGGGACTAGCGGACTACGAGCAGTACTTC
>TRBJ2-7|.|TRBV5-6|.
CASSLDSGDFFYEQYF
TGTGCCAGCAGCTTGGATAGTGGGGACTTTTTCTACGAGCAGTACTTC
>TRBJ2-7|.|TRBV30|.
CAWSVPKGFADF
TGTGCCTGGAGTGTACCTAAGGGTTTTGCGGACTTC
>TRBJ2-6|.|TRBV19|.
CASSIPGANVLTF
TGTGCCAGTAGTATCCCTGGGGCCAACGTCCTGACTTTC
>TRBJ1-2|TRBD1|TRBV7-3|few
CASSVGQGYGYTF
TGTGCCAGCAGCGTGGGACAGGGATATGGCTACACCTTC
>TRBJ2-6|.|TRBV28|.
CASRDRIHNSGANVLTF
TGTGCCAGCAGGGACAGAATTCATAACTCTGGGGCCAACGTCCTGACTTTC
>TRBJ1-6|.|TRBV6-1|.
CASRPGRNSPLHF
TGTGCCAGCAGGCCCGGTCGTAATTCACCCCTCCACTTT
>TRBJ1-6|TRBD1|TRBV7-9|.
CASSSGQGFYNSPLHF
TGTGCCAGCAGCTCCGGACAGGGATTCTATAATTCACCCCTCCACTTT
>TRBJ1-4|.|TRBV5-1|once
CASTPGTANEKLFF
TGCGCCAGCACTCCAGGGACGGCTAATGAAAAACTGTTTTTT
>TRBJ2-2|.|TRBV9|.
CASSAKQGSGTNTGELFF
TGTGCCAGCAGCGCTAAACAGGGAAGTGGGACAAACACCGGGGAGCTGTTTTTT
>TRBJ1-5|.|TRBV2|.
CASSDGDPAQHF
TGTGCCAGCAGTGACGGGGACCCTGCCCAGCATTTT